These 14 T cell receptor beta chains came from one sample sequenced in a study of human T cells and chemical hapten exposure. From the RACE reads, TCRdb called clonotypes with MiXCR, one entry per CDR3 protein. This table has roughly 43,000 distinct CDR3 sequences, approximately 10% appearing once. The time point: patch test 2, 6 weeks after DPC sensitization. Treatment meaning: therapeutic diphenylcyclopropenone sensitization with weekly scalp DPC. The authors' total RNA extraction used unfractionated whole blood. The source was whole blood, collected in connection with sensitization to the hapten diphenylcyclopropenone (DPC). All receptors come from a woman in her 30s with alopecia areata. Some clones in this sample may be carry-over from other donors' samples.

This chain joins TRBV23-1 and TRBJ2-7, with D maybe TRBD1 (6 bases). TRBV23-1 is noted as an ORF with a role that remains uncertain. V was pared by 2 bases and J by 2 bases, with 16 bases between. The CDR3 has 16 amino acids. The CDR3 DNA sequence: TGCGCCAGCAGTCAACCCCACCGGGACATAGCCTACGAGCAGTACTTC. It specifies CASSQPHRDIAYEQYF.

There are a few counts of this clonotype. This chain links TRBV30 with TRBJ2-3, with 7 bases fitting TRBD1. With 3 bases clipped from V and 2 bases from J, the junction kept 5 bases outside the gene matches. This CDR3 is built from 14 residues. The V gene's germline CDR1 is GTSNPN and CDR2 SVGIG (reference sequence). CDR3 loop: CAWRAGGHTDTQYF. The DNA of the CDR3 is TGTGCCTGGAGGGCAGGGGGTCACACAGATACGCAGTATTTT.

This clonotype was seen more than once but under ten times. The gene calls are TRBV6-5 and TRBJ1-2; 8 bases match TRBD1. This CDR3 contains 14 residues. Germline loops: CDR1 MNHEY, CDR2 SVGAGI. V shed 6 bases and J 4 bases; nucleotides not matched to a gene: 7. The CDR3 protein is CASRVGQGIYGYTF. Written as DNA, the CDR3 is TGTGCCAGCAGGGTTGGACAGGGAATCTATGGCTACACCTTC.

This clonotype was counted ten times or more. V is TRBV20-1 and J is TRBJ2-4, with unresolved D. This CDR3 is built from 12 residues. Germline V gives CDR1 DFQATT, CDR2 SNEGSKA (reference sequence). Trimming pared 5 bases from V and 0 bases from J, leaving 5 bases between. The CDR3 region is CSALLAKNIQYF. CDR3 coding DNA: TGCAGTGCTTTACTAGCCAAAAACATTCAGTACTTC.

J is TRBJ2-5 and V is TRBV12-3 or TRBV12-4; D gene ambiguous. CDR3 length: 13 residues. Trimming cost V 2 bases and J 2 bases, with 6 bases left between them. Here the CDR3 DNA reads TGTGCCAGCAGTTTATGGCAACAAGAGACCCAGTACTTC. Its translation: CASSLWQQETQYF.

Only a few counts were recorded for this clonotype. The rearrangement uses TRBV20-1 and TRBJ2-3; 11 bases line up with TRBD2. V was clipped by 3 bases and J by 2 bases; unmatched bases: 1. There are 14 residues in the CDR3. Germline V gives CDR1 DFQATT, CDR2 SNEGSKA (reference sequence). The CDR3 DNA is TGCAGTGCTAGGACTAGCGGGGCCACAGATACGCAGTATTTT. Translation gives CSARTSGATDTQYF.

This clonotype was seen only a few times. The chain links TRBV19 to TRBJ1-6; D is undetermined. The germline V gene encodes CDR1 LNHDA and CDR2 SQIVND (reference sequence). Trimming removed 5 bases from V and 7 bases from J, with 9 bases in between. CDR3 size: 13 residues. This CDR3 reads CASSRSVNSPLHF. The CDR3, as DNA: TGTGCCAGTAGTCGAAGCGTAAATTCACCCCTCCACTTT.

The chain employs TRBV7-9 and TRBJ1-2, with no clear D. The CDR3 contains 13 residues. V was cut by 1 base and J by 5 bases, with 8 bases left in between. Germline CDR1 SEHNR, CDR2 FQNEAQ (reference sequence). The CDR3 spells CASSLESGYGYTF. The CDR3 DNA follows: TGTGCCAGCAGCTTAGAATCCGGGTATGGCTACACCTTC.

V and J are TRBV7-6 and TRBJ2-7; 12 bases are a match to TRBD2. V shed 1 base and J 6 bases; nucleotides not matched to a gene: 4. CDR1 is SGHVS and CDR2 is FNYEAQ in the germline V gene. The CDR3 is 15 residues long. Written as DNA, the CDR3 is TGTGCCAGCAGCTTAGGACTAGCGGGGGTCGGCGAGCAGTACTTC. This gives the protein CASSLGLAGVGEQYF.

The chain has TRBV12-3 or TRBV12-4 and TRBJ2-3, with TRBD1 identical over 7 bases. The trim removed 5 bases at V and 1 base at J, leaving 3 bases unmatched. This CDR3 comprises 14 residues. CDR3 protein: CASSQDRGTDTQYF. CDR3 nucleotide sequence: TGTGCCAGCAGTCAAGACAGGGGCACAGATACGCAGTATTTT.

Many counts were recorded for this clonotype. The CDR3 DNA sequence: TGCGCCAGCAGCTTGTGGTCAGACATGAACACTGAAGCTTTCTTT. Translating it yields CASSLWSDMNTEAFF. The V call is TRBV5-1, the J call TRBJ1-1; D is unresolved. V was trimmed by 1 base and J by 0 bases, leaving 10 bases between them. Germline CDR1 is SGHRS and CDR2 is YFSETQ. This CDR3 spans 15 amino acids.

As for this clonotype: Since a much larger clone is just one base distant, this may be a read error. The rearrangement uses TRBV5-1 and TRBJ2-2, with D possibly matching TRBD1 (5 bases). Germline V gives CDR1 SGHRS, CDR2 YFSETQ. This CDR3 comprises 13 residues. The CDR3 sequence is CVSSMTDTGELFF. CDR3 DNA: TGCGTCAGCAGCATGACAGACACCGGGGAGCTGTTTTTT. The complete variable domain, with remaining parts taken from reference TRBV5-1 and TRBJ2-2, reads KAGVTQTPRYLIKTRGQQVTLSCSPISGHRSVSWYQQTPGQGLQFLFEYFSETQRNKGNFPGRFSGRQFSNSRSEMNVSTLELGDSALYLCVSSMTDTGELFFGEGSRLTVL.

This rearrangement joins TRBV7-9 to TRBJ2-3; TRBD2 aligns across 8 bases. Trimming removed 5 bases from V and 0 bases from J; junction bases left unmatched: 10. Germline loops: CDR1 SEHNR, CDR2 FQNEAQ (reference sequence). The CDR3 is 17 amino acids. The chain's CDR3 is CASSPRGSGTSTDTQYF. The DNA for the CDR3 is TGTGCCAGCAGCCCCCGGGGTAGCGGGACGAGCACAGATACGCAGTATTTT.

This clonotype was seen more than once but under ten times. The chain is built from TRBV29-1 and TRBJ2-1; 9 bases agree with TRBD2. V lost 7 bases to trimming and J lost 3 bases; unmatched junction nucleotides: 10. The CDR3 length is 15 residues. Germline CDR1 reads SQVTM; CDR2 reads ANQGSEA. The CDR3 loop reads CSGNPSGGFYNEQFF. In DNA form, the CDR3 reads TGCAGCGGCAATCCAAGCGGGGGGTTCTACAATGAGCAGTTCTTC.